Below, one TCR beta chain is given with its context. Using immunoSEQ multiplex PCR, the repertoire was profiled, and TCRdb retains in-frame clones only, with some absent. The table lists around 700,000 clones, roughly 70% of them singletons. J was trimmed by 4 bases and V by 6 bases; bases with no gene match: 9. The CDR3 runs 15 residues. CDR1 and CDR2 from the germline V gene are MNHNY and SVGAGI (reference sequence). The investigators split CD4+ cells into a CD45RA+ naive subset and a CD45RA-negative memory subset. This sample was taken from a study of shared clonotypes between healthy human individuals.

This TCR was sampled from a woman aged 25 to 45 in good health. The genes are TRBV6-6 and TRBJ1-3; TRBD1 agrees at 7 bases. Sequencing was done on a sample of memory CD4+ T cells sorted from blood. This sample's subset: CD45RA-negative fraction. Written as DNA, the CDR3 is TGTGCCAGCAGCAACCCAGACAGGGCCGGAAACACCATATATTTT. This encodes CASSNPDRAGNTIYF.